Sequencing of this T cell receptor (beta chain) was carried out in a study of control samples from healthy donors and cancer patients. Sequencing used immunoSEQ multiplex PCR; TCRdb keeps in-frame clones, though not all of them. The sample carries 100,000 to 150,000 clones, approximately 91% recorded once. The CDR3 loop spans 13 amino acids. Germline V gene sequence: CDR1 KGHSH, CDR2 LQKENI. Deletions cut 4 bases from V and 7 bases from J, with 14 bases between. Sequences were obtained from blood. The chain employs TRBV18 and TRBJ2-7; possible D gene TRBD2, 5 bases. The receptor was isolated from a woman aged 18-29 years in good health. This chain's CDR3 is CASSQTGFREQYF. The CDR3 DNA sequence: TGTGCCAGCTCACAAACGGGGTTCCGGGAGCAGTACTTC. The variable domain in full, with the rest retrieved from reference TRBV18 and TRBJ2-7, is NAGVMQNPRHLVRRRGQEARLRCSPMKGHSHVYWYRQLPEEGLKFMVYLQKENIIDESGMPKERFSAEFPKEGPSILRIQQVVRGDSAAYFCASSQTGFREQYFGPGTRLTVT.